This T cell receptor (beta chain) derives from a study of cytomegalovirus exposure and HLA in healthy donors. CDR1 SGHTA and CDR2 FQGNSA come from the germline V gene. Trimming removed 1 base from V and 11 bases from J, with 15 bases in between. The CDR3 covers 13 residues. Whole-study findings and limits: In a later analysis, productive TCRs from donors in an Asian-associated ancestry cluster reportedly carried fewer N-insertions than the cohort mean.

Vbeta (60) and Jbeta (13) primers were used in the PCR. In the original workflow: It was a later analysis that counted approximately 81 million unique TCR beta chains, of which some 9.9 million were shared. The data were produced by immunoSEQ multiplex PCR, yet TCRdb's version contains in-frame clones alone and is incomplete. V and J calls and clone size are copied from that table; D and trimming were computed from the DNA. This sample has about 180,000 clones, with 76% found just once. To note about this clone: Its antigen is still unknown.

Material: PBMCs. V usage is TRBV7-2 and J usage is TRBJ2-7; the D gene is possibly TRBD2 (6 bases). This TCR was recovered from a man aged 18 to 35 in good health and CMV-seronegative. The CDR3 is CASSLGVSTGEYF. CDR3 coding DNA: TGTGCCAGCAGCTTAGGGGTTAGCACGGGGGAGTACTTC.